This T cell receptor (beta chain) was sequenced in a study of regulatory T cells in long-lasting Graves disease (dated by TCRdb to the early 2020s). General notes on the study: Antithyroid drugs had been taken for less than 3 months by newly diagnosed Graves' disease patients. Patients with persistent Graves' disease were compared with patients with newly diagnosed Graves' disease using TCR sequencing and RNA sequencing of peripheral blood. The study was registered as a clinical trial and conducted in China. A total of 35 or so samples underwent TCR sequencing: around 13 from persistent and about 20 from newly diagnosed Graves' disease patients.

What the research found in general, with its limitations: Persistent patients shared more public clonotypes among themselves (around 3,000) than newly diagnosed patients did (approximately 870). The small sample size was acknowledged by the authors as a limitation that may reduce accuracy. Persistent disease showed preferential use of TRBV28, TRBJ1-2 and TRBJ2-5, whereas newly diagnosed disease favored TRBV20-1 and TRBJ2-1. Peripheral blood alone was examined, since thyroid tissue, which constituted the primary lesion, could not be accessed. Sequencing and analysis were restricted to the TCR beta chain. Compared with newly diagnosed patients, patients with persistent Graves' disease had lower TCR Shannon entropy and fewer highly expanded clones, which suggests clonal expansion.

The library was built by means of multiplex PCR. The listed sequencing device is Illumina HiSeq 4000. CDR3 regions were amplified by Arm-PCR with iRepertoire HTBI primers to construct TCR beta libraries. Gel purification was performed on PCR products prior to sequencing. The study's processing was this. Across samples, about 63 TRBV and roughly 15 TRBJ segments were identified and used for gene usage analysis of CDR3 amino acid clonotypes. COPE and FqMerger were used to merge the filtered high-quality paired reads into contigs. BLAST was used to align contigs to IMGT TRBV, TRBD and TRBJ reference genes, with CDR3 defined following IMGT. Any clonotype with a frequency above 0.1% was classified as a highly expanded clone. Repertoire diversity was measured by Shannon entropy, and V-J evenness by the Gini coefficient. Public clonotypes were defined as clonotypes shared by more than one individual. TCRdb's own reprocessing of the public reads used fastp at Q25 and MiXCR and kept productive beta chains. Rows matching on CDR3 protein sequence are summarized as one entry with the most common DNA and genes. The V and J calls were determined by TCRdb, not by the authors. This sample lists around 250,000 distinct CDR3 sequences; around 21% were detected once. Clones ranked in the top ten supply around 13% of the sample.

The germline V gene provides CDR1 SGHVS and CDR2 FNYEAQ. Its CDR3 holds 13 amino acids, cysteine through phenylalanine. The sequence is cut down to CDR3 DNA, 39 bases in frame from base 1. Between the V and J ends, shortened by 6 bases and 4 bases respectively, the junction contains 9 bases. This clonotype was detected many times. Its specific antigen is unknown. Per-nucleotide qualities are absent, and no much larger clonotype sits a single base away. The time point label here, explained by the study, means: newly diagnosed GD, antithyroid drugs for less than 3 months. For both TCR sequencing and RNA sequencing, RNA was extracted from PBMCs in TRIzol. Graves' disease was diagnosed according to American Thyroid Association guidelines. Patients were recruited from an endocrinology department in Xi'an, China. Each patient gave roughly 10 milliliters of peripheral blood, collected in an EDTA anticoagulant tube. Ficoll Paque Plus density gradient separation was used to isolate PBMCs, and no additional T cell sorting was done. An Agilent 2100 Bioanalyzer and agarose gel were used to check RNA quality, while a NanoDrop 2000 measured RNA concentration.

The chain links TRBV7-6 with TRBJ2-2, with no confidently assigned D gene. The sequence derives from a female donor with Graves disease. Material: peripheral blood mononuclear cells (PBMCs), obtained at new diagnosis, from a patient treated with antithyroid drugs. Here is the DNA: TGTGCCAGCAGGCCTACCCCCACCGGGGAGCTGTTTTTT. It encodes CASRPTPTGELFF.